This is a list of T cell receptor beta chains from one sample in a study of T cell responses to AZD1222 COVID-19 vaccine. Sequencing used immunoSEQ multiplex PCR; TCRdb keeps in-frame clones, though not all of them. The data contain around 120,000 clones, about 90% of them singletons. The source was peripheral blood, collected on day 0 of AZD1222 vaccination. The receptors shown here come from an adult in good health. Both conserved end residues are part of each CDR3. The order of the fields is V gene, J gene, D gene, clone size, CDR3 DNA, CDR3 protein. A D gene is named only where the DNA matches it firmly. Clone size is not always given. Where it is, it says once, few, many or a class for expanded clones.

V: TRBV19; J: TRBJ2-1; D: -; size: -; DNA: TGTGCCAGTAGTATCTCGGTTAGCCCCGGATACAATGAGCAGTTCTTC; CDR3: CASSISVSPGYNEQFF
V: TRBV13; J: TRBJ1-5; D: -; size: -; DNA: TGTGCCAGCAGCTTATCCCACGCAAGCAATCAGCCCCAGCATTTT; CDR3: CASSLSHASNQPQHF
V: TRBV30; J: TRBJ1-1; D: TRBD1; size: -; DNA: TGTGCCGGGGGGACAGTAAGACTCCCTGAAGCTTTCTTT; CDR3: CAGGTVRLPEAFF
V: TRBV30; J: TRBJ1-2; D: -; size: -; DNA: TGTGCCTGGAGTGTACCGGGGTACGGCTACACCTTC; CDR3: CAWSVPGYGYTF
V: TRBV15; J: TRBJ2-1; D: -; size: once; DNA: TGTGCCACCAGCAAAGGGCCGCAGGTCTACAATGAGCAGTTCTTC; CDR3: CATSKGPQVYNEQFF
V: TRBV10-3; J: TRBJ1-2; D: -; size: -; DNA: TGTGCCGCGGTGGGGGAAGGGTACTATGGCTACACCTTC; CDR3: CAAVGEGYYGYTF
V: TRBV19; J: TRBJ1-5; D: TRBD1; size: -; DNA: TGTGCCAGTAGTATCTTGACAGGGGGCACGGGGCAGCCCCAGCATTTT; CDR3: CASSILTGGTGQPQHF
V: TRBV6-4; J: TRBJ2-1; D: -; size: -; DNA: TGTGCCAGCAGTCTGGGGTGGGGAGCTTCAAATGAGCAGTTCTTC; CDR3: CASSLGWGASNEQFF
V: TRBV6-1; J: TRBJ2-7; D: -; size: -; DNA: TGTGCCAGCAGTGAAGCTGTGGTAGCAGCTTACGAGCAGTACTTC; CDR3: CASSEAVVAAYEQYF
V: TRBV6-1; J: TRBJ1-2; D: -; size: -; DNA: TGTGCCAGCAGTGAACCAGGGGTATTGGACTATGGCTACACCTTC; CDR3: CASSEPGVLDYGYTF
V: TRBV5-1; J: TRBJ2-1; D: TRBD2; size: -; DNA: TGCGCCAGCAGCTTGGCATTAGCGGGGGGGCTCAATGAGCAGTTCTTC; CDR3: CASSLALAGGLNEQFF
V: TRBV6-5; J: TRBJ1-3; D: -; size: -; DNA: TGTGCCAGCAGTAGGAGCTCTGGAAACACCATATATTTT; CDR3: CASSRSSGNTIYF
V: TRBV2; J: TRBJ1-6; D: TRBD1; size: once; DNA: TGTGCCAGCGGAGGACAGGAGCTCTCCTATAATTCACCCCTCCACTTT; CDR3: CASGGQELSYNSPLHF
V: TRBV6-5; J: TRBJ2-2; D: TRBD2; size: -; DNA: TGTGCCAGCAGTTACTCGACGGGGGGGACCGGGGAGCTGTTTTTT; CDR3: CASSYSTGGTGELFF
V: TRBV7-2; J: TRBJ2-1; D: TRBD2; size: -; DNA: TGTGCCAGCAGCGCCTCCGGGACTAGCGGGGGGGCTGAGCAGTTCTTC; CDR3: CASSASGTSGGAEQFF
V: TRBV10-2; J: TRBJ2-1; D: -; size: -; DNA: TGCGCCAGCACTCCGTTTGGCCGGGTCAATGAGCAGTTCTTC; CDR3: CASTPFGRVNEQFF
V: TRBV7-2; J: TRBJ1-2; D: -; size: -; DNA: TGTGCCAGCAGCTTAGTCCAAGGGGGGCGCATGATAAACTATGGCTACACCTTC; CDR3: CASSLVQGGRMINYGYTF
V: TRBV10-1; J: TRBJ1-2; D: -; size: -; DNA: TGCGCCGTTCGGACGCATGGCTACACCTTC; CDR3: CAVRTHGYTF
V: TRBV4-3; J: TRBJ2-3; D: -; size: -; DNA: TGCGCCAGCAGCCCCCTACGGGGGGCCCTTATCGATACGCAGTATTTT; CDR3: CASSPLRGALIDTQYF
V: TRBV15; J: TRBJ2-2; D: -; size: -; DNA: TGTGCCACCAGCAGAGAGAGGGGTCCCGGGGAGCTGTTTTTT; CDR3: CATSRERGPGELFF
V: TRBV5-6; J: TRBJ1-2; D: -; size: -; DNA: TGTGCCAGCACCCGGGAGGGGCTTGGCTACACCTTC; CDR3: CASTREGLGYTF
V: TRBV7-2; J: TRBJ2-7; D: -; size: -; DNA: TGTGCCAGCAGTACCTTTCAATTCCGGGACTTATACGAGCAGTACTTC; CDR3: CASSTFQFRDLYEQYF
V: TRBV5-5; J: TRBJ2-7; D: TRBD1; size: once; DNA: TGTGCCAGCAGCCAACAGGGGGCTTTCGACGAGCAGTACTTC; CDR3: CASSQQGAFDEQYF